Sequencing of this T cell receptor beta chain was carried out in a study of PD-L1 blockade in urothelial cancer. Study in general: Counts from blood samples showed a median of roughly 130,000 T cells.

V was shortened by 6 bases and J by 3 bases, with 14 bases between the two germline ends. The CDR3 has 15 residues. Looked up from germline, CDR1 is MNHEY and CDR2 is SVGAGI. Assay used: immunoSEQ multiplex PCR; TCRdb lists only in-frame clones, some missing. The sample yields fewer than 75,000 clones, around 84% seen once. The sequencing used PBMCs, collected around atezolizumab (anti-PD-L1) treatment. The TCR comes from a man in his 70s with urothelial cancer. The chain employs TRBV6-5 and TRBJ1-4, with no clear D. CDR3: CASRGSLTANEKLFF. In nucleotides, the CDR3 is TGTGCCAGCAGGGGCTCTTTAACTGCTAATGAAAAACTGTTTTTT.